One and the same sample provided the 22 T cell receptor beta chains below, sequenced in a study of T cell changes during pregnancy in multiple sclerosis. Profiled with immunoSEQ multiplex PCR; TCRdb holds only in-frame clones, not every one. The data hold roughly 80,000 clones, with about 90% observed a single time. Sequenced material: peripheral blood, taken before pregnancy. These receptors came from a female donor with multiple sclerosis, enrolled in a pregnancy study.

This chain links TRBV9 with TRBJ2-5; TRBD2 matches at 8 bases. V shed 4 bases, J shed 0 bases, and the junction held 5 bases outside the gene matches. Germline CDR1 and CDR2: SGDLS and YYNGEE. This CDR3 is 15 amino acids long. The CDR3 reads CASSLLAGYQETQYF. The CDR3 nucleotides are TGTGCCAGCAGCCTATTAGCGGGGTACCAAGAGACCCAGTACTTC.

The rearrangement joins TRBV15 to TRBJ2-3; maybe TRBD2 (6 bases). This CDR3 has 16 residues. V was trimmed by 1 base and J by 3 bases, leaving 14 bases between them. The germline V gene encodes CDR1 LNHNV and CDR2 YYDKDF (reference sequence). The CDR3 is CATSRGGRGATDTQYF. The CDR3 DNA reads TGTGCCACCAGCAGAGGGGGACGCGGGGCAACAGATACGCAGTATTTT.

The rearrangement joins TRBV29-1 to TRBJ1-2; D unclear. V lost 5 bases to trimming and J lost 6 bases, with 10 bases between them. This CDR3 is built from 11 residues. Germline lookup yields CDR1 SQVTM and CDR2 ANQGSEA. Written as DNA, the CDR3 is TGCAGCGTTCGAGGGAATCATGGCTACACCTTC. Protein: CSVRGNHGYTF.

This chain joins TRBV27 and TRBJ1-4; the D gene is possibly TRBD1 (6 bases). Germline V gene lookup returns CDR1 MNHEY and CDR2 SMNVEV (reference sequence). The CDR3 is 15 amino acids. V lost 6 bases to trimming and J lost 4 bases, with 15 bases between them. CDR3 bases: TGTGCCAGCAGCCGAGCCGGACAGCATAATGAAAAACTGTTTTTT. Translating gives CASSRAGQHNEKLFF.

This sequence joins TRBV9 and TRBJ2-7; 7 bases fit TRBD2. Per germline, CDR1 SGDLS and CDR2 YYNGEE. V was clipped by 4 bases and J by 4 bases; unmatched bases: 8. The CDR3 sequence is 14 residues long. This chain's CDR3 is CASSPRGSPYEQYF. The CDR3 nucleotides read TGTGCCAGCAGCCCGCGGGGGTCTCCTTACGAGCAGTACTTC.

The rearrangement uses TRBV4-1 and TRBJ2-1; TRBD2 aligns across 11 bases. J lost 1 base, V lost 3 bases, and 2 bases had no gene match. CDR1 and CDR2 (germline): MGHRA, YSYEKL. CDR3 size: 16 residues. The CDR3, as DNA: TGCGCCAGCAGCCACCCTAGCGGGGGGTCCTACAATGAGCAGTTCTTC. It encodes CASSHPSGGSYNEQFF.

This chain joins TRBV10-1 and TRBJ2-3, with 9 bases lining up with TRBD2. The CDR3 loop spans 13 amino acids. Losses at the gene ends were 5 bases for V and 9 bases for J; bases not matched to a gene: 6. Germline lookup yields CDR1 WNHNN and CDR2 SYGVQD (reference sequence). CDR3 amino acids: CASSPSGEGTQYF. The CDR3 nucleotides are TGCGCCAGCAGTCCTAGCGGGGAGGGGACGCAGTATTTT.

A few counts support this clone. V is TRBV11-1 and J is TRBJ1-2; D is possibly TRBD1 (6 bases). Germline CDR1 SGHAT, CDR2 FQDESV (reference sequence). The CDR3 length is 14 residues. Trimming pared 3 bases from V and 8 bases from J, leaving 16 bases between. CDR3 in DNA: TGTGCCAGCAGCTTTGGGGACACAGGCGGGGGCTACACCTTC. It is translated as CASSFGDTGGGYTF.

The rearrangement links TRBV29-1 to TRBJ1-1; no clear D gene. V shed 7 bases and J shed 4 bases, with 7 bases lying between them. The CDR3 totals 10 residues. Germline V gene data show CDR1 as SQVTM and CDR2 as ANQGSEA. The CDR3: CSALSTEAFF. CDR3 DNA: TGCAGCGCCTTGTCCACTGAAGCTTTCTTT. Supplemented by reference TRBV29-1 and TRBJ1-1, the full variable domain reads SAVISQKPSRDICQRGTSLTIQCQVDSQVTMMFWYRQQPGQSLTLIATANQGSEATYESGFVIDKFPISRPNLTFSTLTVSNMSPEDSSIYLCSALSTEAFFGQGTRLTVV.

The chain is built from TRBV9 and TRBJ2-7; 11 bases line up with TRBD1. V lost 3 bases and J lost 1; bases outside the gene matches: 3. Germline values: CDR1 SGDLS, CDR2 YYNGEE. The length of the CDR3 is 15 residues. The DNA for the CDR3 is TGTGCCAGCAGCGAAGGGACAGGGGGATCCTACGAGCAGTACTTC. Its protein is CASSEGTGGSYEQYF.

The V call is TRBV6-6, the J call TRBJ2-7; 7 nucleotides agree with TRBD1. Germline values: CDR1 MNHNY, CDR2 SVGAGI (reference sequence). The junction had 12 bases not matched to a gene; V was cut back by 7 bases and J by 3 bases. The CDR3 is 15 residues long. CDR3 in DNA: TGTGCCAGCACCCCGCGGACCCGACAGGGCTACGAGCAGTACTTC. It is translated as CASTPRTRQGYEQYF.

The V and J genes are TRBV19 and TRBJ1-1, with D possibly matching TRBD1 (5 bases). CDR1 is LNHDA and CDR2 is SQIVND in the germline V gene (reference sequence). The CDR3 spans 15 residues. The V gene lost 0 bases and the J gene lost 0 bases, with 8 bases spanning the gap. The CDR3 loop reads CASSIDGGMNTEAFF. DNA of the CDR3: TGTGCCAGTAGTATAGATGGGGGGATGAACACTGAAGCTTTCTTT. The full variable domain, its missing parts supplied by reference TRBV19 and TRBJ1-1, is DGGITQSPKYLFRKEGQNVTLSCEQNLNHDAMYWYRQDPGQGLRLIYYSQIVNDFQKGDIAEGYSVSREKKESFPLTVTSAQKNPTAFYLCASSIDGGMNTEAFFGQGTRLTVV.

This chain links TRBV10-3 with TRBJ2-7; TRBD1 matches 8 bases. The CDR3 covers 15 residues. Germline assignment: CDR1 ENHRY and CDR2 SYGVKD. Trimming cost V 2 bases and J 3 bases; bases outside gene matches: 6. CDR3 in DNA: TGTGCCATCAGTGAGGGACAGGGCGAATTCTACGAGCAGTACTTC. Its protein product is CAISEGQGEFYEQYF.

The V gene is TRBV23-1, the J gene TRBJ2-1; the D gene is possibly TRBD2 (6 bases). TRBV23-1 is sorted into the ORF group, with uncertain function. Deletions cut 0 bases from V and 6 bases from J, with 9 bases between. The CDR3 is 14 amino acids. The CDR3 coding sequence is TGCGCCAGCAGTCAATCGCCGGGGGTCAATGAGCAGTTCTTC. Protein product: CASSQSPGVNEQFF.

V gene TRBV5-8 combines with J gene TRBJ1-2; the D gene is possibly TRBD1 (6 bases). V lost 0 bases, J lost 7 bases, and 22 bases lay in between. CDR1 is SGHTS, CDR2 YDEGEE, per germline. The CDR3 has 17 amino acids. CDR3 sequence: CASSLGAGDVEYGGYTF. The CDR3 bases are TGTGCCAGCAGCTTGGGGGCAGGGGACGTGGAGTACGGTGGCTACACCTTC.

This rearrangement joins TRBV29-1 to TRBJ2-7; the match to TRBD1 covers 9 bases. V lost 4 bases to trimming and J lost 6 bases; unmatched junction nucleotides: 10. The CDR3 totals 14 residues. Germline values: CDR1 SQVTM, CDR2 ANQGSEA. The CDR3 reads CSVVGTGSSSEQYF. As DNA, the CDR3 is TGCAGCGTTGTCGGGACAGGGTCGTCCAGCGAGCAGTACTTC.

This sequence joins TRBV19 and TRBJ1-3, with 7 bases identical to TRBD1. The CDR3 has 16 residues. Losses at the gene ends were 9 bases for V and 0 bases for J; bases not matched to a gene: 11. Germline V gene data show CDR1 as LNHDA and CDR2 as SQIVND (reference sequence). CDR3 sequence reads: CASVRDSLFSGNTIYF. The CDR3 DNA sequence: TGTGCCAGCGTACGGGACAGCTTGTTCTCTGGAAACACCATATATTTT.

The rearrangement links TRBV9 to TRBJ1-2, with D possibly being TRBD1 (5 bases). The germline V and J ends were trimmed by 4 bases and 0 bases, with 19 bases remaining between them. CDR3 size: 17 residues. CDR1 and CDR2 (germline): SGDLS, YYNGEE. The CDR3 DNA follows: TGTGCCAGCAGCCACAATCCAGACGCGGGGGCTAACTATGGCTACACCTTC. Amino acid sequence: CASSHNPDAGANYGYTF. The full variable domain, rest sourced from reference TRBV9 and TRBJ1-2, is DSGVTQTPKHLITATGQRVTLRCSPRSGDLSVYWYQQSLDQGLQFLIQYYNGEERAKGNILERFSAQQFPDLHSELNLSSLELGDSALYFCASSHNPDAGANYGYTFGSGTRLTVV.

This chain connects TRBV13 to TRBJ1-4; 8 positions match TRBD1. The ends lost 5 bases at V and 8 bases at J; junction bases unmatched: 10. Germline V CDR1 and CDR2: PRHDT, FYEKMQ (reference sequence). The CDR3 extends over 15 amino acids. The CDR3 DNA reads TGTGCCAGCAGCGGACGACAGGGGACTCGGGAAAAACTGTTTTTT. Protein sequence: CASSGRQGTREKLFF.

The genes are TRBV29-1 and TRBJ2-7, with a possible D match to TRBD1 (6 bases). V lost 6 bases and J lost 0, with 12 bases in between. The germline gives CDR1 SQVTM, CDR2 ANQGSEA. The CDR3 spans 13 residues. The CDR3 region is CSVVTGNSYEQYF. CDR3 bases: TGCAGCGTCGTAACAGGGAACTCCTACGAGCAGTACTTC.

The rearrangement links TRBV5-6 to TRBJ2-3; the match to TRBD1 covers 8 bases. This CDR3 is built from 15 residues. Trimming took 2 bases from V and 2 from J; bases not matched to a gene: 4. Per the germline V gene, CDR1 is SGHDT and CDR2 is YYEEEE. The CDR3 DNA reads TGTGCCAGCAGCTTCGGGACAGGAGACACAGATACGCAGTATTTT. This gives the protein CASSFGTGDTDTQYF.

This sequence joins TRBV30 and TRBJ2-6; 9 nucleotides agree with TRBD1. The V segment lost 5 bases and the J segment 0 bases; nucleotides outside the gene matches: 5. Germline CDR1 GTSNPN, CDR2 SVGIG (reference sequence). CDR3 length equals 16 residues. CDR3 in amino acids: CAWGRDRVSGANVLTF. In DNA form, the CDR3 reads TGTGCCTGGGGCCGGGACAGGGTCTCTGGGGCCAACGTCCTGACTTTC.